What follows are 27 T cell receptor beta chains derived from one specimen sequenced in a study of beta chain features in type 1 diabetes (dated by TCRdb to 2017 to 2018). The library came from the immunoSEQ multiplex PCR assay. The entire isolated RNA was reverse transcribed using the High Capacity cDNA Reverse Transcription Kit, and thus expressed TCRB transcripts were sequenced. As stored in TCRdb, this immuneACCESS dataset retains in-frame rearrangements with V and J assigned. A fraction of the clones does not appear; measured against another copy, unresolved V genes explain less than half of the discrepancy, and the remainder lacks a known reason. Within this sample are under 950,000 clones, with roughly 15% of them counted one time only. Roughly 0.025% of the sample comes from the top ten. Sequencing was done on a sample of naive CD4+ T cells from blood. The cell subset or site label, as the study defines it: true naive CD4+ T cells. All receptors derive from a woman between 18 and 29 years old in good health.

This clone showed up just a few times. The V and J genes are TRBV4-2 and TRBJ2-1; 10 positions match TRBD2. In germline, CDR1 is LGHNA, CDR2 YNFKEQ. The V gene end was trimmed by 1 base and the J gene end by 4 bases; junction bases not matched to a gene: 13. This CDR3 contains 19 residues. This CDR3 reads CASSQVGGLGLAAYNEQFF. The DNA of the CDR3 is TGTGCCAGCAGCCAAGTGGGGGGGCTTGGACTAGCGGCATACAATGAGCAGTTCTTC.

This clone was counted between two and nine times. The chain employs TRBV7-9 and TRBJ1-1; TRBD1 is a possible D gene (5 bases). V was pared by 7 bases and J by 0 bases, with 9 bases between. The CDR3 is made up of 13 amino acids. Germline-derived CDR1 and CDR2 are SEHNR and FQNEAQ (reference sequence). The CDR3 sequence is CASTEGLNTEAFF. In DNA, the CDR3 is TGTGCCAGCACCGAGGGGTTGAACACTGAAGCTTTCTTT.

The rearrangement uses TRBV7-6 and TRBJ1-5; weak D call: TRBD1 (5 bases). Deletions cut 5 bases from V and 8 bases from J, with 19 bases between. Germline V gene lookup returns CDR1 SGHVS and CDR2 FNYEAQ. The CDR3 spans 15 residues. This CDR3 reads CASSAQSGLGEPQHF. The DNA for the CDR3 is TGTGCCAGCAGCGCCCAATCAGGGCTTGGGGAGCCCCAGCATTTT.

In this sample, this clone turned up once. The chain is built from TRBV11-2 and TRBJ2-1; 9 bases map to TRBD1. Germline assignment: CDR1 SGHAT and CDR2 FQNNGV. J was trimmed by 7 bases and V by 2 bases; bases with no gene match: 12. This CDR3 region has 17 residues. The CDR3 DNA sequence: TGTGCCAGCAGCTTAACGGCGAACAGGGGGCAAATTAATGAGCAGTTCTTC. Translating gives CASSLTANRGQINEQFF.

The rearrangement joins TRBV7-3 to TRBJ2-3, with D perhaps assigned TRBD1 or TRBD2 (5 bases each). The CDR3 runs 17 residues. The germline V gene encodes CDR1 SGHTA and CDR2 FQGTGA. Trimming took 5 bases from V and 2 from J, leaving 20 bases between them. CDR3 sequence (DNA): TGTGCCAGCAGCCCAACCGGAGGCAGGGTAATCACAGATACGCAGTATTTT. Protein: CASSPTGGRVITDTQYF.

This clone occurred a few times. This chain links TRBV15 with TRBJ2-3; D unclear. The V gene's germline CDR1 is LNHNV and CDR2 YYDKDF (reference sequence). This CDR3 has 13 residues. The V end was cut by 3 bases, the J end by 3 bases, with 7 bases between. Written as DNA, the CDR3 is TGTGCCACCAGCAGTGTGATGACAGATACGCAGTATTTT. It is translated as CATSSVMTDTQYF.

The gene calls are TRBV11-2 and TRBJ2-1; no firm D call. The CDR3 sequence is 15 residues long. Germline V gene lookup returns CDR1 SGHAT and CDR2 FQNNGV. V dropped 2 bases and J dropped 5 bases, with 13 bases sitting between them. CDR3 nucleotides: TGTGCCAGCAGCTTAATCGGTAGCAAGAACAATGAGCAGTTCTTC. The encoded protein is CASSLIGSKNNEQFF.

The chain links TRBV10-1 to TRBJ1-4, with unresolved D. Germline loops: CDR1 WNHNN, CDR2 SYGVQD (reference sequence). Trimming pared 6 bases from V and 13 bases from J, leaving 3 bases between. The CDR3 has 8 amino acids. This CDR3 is CASRGLFF. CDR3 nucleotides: TGCGCCAGCAGGGGACTGTTTTTT.

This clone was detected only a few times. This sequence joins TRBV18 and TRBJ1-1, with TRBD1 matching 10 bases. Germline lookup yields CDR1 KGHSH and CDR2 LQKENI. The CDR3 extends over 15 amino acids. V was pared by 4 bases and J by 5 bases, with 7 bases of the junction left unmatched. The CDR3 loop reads CASSRLGQGRTEAFF. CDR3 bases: TGTGCCAGCTCACGATTGGGACAGGGGAGAACTGAAGCTTTCTTT. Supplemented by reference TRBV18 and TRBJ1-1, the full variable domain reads NAGVMQNPRHLVRRRGQEARLRCSPMKGHSHVYWYRQLPEEGLKFMVYLQKENIIDESGMPKERFSAEFPKEGPSILRIQQVVRGDSAAYFCASSRLGQGRTEAFFGQGTRLTVV.

CDR3 sequence: CASSLASVRYNEQFF. CDR3 coding DNA: TGTGCCAGCAGTTTAGCCTCCGTACGGTACAATGAGCAGTTCTTC. This sequence joins TRBV28 and TRBJ2-1, with no clear D. V gave up 2 bases and J gave up 4 bases, with 12 bases separating them. The CDR3 length is 15 residues. Germline CDR1 and CDR2: MDHEN and SYDVKM.

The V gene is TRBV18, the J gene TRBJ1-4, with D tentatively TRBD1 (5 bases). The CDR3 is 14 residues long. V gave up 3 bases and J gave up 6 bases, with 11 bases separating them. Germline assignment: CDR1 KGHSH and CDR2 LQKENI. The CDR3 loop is CASSPPGDDEKLFF. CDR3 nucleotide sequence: TGTGCCAGCTCACCGCCGGGGGACGATGAAAAACTGTTTTTT.

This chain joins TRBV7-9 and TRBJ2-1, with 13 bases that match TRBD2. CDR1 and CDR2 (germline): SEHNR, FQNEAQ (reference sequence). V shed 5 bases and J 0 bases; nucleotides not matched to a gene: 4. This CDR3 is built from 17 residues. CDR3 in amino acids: CASSRTSGSNSYNEQFF. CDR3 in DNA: TGTGCCAGCAGCCGGACTAGCGGGAGTAACTCCTACAATGAGCAGTTCTTC. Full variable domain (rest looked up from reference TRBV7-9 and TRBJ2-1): DTGVSQNPRHKITKRGQNVTFRCDPISEHNRLYWYRQTLGQGPEFLTYFQNEAQLEKSRLLSDRFSAERPKGSFSTLEIQRTEQGDSAMYLCASSRTSGSNSYNEQFFGPGTRLTVL.

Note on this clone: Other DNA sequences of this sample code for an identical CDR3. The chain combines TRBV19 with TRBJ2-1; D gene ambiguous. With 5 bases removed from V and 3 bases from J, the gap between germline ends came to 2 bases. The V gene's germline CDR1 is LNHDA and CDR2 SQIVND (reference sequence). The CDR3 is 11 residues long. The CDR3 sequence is CASSRYNEQFF. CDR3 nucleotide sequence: TGTGCCAGTAGTCGCTACAATGAGCAGTTCTTC.

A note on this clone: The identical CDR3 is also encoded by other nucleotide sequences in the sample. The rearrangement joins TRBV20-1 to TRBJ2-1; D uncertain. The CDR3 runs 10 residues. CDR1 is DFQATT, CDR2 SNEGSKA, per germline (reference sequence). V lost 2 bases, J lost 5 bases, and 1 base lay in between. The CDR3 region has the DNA TGCAGTGCTAGACACAATGAGCAGTTCTTC. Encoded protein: CSARHNEQFF.

CDR3 coding DNA: TGTGCCAGCAGCTCCCAGGGAATCACCTACGAGCAGTACTTC. Translating gives CASSSQGITYEQYF. The J gene is TRBJ2-7, the V gene TRBV7-2, with a tentative D call TRBD1 (5 bases). The length of the CDR3 is 14 residues. Germline V gene lookup returns CDR1 SGHTA and CDR2 FQGNSA. Trimming left V 4 bases short and J 2 bases short, with 12 bases between.

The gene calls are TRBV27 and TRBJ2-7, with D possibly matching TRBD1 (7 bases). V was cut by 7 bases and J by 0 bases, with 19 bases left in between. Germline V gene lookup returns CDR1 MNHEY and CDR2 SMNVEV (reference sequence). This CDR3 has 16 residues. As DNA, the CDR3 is TGTGCCAGCAACCTACAGGGGAGGCCCAGCTCCTACGAGCAGTACTTC. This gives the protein CASNLQGRPSSYEQYF.

In nucleotides, the CDR3 is TGTGCCAGCAGCTTAAAAAAGGGACTAGCGGATGATAGGTACAATGAGCAGTTCTTC. Its translation: CASSLKKGLADDRYNEQFF. This rearrangement joins TRBV7-3 to TRBJ2-1, with 11 bases aligning to TRBD2. With 1 base clipped from V and 4 bases from J, the junction kept 12 bases outside the gene matches. The CDR3 consists of 19 residues. Germline V CDR1 and CDR2: SGHTA, FQGTGA.

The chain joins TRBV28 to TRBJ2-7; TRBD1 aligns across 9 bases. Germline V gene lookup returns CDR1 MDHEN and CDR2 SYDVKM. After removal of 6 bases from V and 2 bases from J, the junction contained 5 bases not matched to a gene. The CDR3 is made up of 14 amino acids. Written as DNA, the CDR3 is TGTGCCAGCAGACGCGGACAGGGGACCTACGAGCAGTACTTC. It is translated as CASRRGQGTYEQYF. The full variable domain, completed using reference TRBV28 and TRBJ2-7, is DVKVTQSSRYLVKRTGEKVFLECVQDMDHENMFWYRQDPGLGLRLIYFSYDVKMKEKGDIPEGYSVSREKKERFSLILESASTNQTSMYLCASRRGQGTYEQYFGPGTRLTVT.

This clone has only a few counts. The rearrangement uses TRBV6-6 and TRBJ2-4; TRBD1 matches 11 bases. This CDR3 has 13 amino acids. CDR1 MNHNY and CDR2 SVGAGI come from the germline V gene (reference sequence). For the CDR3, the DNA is TGTGGGAGTGGGACAGGGGGAGGAAACATTCAGTACTTC. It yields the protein CGSGTGGGNIQYF.

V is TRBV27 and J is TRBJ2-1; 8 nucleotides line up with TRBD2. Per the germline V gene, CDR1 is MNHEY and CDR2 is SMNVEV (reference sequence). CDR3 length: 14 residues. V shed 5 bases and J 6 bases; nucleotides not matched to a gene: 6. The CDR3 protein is CASSPGLASNEQFF. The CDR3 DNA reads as TGTGCCAGCAGTCCAGGACTAGCAAGCAATGAGCAGTTCTTC.

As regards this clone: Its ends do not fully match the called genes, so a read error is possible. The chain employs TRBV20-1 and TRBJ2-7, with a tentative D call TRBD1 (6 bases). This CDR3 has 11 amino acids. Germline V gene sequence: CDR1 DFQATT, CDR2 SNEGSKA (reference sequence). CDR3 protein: CSAMVSWTVIF. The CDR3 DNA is TGCAGTGCTATGGTTTCGTGGACAGTAATATTC.

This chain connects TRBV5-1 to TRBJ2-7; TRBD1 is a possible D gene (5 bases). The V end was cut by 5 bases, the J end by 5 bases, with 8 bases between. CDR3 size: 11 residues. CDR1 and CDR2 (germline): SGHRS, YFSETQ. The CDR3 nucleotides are TGCGCCAGCAGTGGGGCGAACGAGCAGTACTTC. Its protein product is CASSGANEQYF.

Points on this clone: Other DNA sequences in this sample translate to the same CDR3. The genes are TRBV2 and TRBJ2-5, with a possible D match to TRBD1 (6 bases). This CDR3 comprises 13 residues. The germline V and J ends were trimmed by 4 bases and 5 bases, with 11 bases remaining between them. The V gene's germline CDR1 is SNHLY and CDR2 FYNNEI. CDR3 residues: CASSGQVEETQYF. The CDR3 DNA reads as TGTGCCAGCAGTGGACAGGTAGAGGAGACCCAGTACTTC.

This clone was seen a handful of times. CDR3 DNA: TGTGCCAGCAGTGCCTACCGGGGGGACGGATATGGCTACACCTTC. It codes for CASSAYRGDGYGYTF. This sequence joins TRBV25-1 and TRBJ1-2; the D gene is possibly TRBD1 (5 bases). Between the trimmed V and J ends, which lost 4 bases and 5 bases, there was a span of 17 bases. Germline V gene data show CDR1 as MGHDK and CDR2 as SYGVNS. This CDR3 is built from 15 residues.

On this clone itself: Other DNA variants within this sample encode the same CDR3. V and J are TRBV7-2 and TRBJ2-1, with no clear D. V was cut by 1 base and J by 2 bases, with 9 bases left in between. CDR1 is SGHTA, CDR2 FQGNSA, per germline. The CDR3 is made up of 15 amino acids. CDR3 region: CASSLGRPAYNEQFF. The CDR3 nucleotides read TGTGCCAGCAGCTTAGGACGGCCAGCCTACAATGAGCAGTTCTTC.

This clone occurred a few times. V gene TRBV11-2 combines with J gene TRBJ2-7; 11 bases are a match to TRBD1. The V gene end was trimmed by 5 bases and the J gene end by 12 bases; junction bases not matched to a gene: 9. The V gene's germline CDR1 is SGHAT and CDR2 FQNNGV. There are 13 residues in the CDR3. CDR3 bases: TGTGCCAGCAGCCCCGGACAGGGGGCGAGCCCGTACTTC. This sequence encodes CASSPGQGASPYF.

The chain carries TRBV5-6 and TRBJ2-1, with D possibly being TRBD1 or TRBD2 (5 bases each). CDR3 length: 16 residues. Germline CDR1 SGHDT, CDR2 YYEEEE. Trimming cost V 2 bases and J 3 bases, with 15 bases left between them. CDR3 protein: CASSFSPGSNYNEQFF. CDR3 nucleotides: TGTGCCAGCAGCTTTTCCCCAGGGAGTAACTACAATGAGCAGTTCTTC.